This T cell receptor beta chain was sequenced for a study of T cell responses to AZD1222 COVID-19 vaccine. The V gene lost 4 bases and the J gene lost 0 bases, with 15 bases spanning the gap. Germline V lookup: CDR1 SGDLS, CDR2 YYNGEE. The CDR3 is 16 residues long. With regard to this clone: The antigen is undetermined.

The table came from immunoSEQ multiplex PCR; TCRdb's copy has only in-frame clones and leaves some out. This table has 90,000 or so clones, approximately 90% appearing once. Notes on the study in general: Only five or six AZD1222 recipients were seropositive at baseline. Across spike, vaccine-associated CD4 TCRs were found, dominant at 160-218 and 743-854.

The specimen was peripheral blood, collected on day 0 of AZD1222 vaccination. This clonotype was sampled from an adult in good health. The chain has TRBV9 and TRBJ2-3; D ambiguous. CDR3 sequence reads: CASSPYDTTSTDTQYF. In DNA, the CDR3 is TGTGCCAGCAGCCCCTACGACACGACTAGCACAGATACGCAGTATTTT. The full variable domain, with the rest looked up from reference TRBV9 and TRBJ2-3, is DSGVTQTPKHLITATGQRVTLRCSPRSGDLSVYWYQQSLDQGLQFLIQYYNGEERAKGNILERFSAQQFPDLHSELNLSSLELGDSALYFCASSPYDTTSTDTQYFGPGTRLTVL.